A selection of T cell receptor beta chains follows, all from one sample in a study of blood T cell repertoires in COVID-19. Produced via immunoSEQ multiplex PCR; TCRdb's table is partial and in-frame only. Of a few hundred thousand clones in the sample, less than 90% were seen once. Sequenced: PBMCs or T cells enriched from blood (not recorded which). Source of these receptors: a woman between 45 and 65 years old who had recovered from COVID-19. CDR3s include the opening cysteine and the closing phenylalanine or tryptophan. Each record gives: V gene, CDR3 protein.

TRBV10-2 CASSDLAGSGETQYF
TRBV5-8 CASSPRDREPLGYGYTF
TRBV19 CASSIDTVSQPQHF
TRBV6-1 CASSEWSGSVGTEAFF
TRBV29-1 CSVQKGTPEHTEAFF
TRBV9 CASSVGTSNTYEQYF
TRBV7-3 CASSLGTPETQYF
TRBV4-2 CASSRELGQRAEAFF
TRBV27 CASSLSGQDEQYF
TRBV14 CASSQITGTGELFF
TRBV4-1 CASSSYQGTEAFF
TRBV4-3 CASSQDPLATYEQYF
TRBV18 CASSPYAQGAGNQPQHF
TRBV7-2 CASSQGLATTDTQYF
TRBV5-4 CASSWGDSGNTIYF
TRBV3-1/TRBV3-2 CASSPQAGEYEQYF
TRBV25-1 CASSEGLLGGYTF
TRBV9 CASSRQDANYGYTF
TRBV7-3 CASSLDSGYGYTF
TRBV7-2 CASRAGSTDTQYF
TRBV4-2 CASSQDRGGGYTF
TRBV20-1 CSADSDFGYTF